The clone carrying this T cell receptor (beta chain) turned up a few times. Two oligonucleotides, mixed equimolar, formed the beta constant-region primer covering TRBC1 and TRBC2. Ligated cDNA was amplified by four rounds of PCR with nested alpha and beta constant-region primers and SP2. MiXCR, applied by TCRdb to the UMI-ligation and nested PCR reads, yields one record per CDR3 protein. The table lists just over 80,000 distinct CDR3 sequences, around 9% of them singletons. This sample was taken from a study of naive and memory T cell subsets. The V gene end was trimmed by 6 bases and the J gene end by 3 bases; junction bases not matched to a gene: 12. In germline, CDR1 is SGHRS, CDR2 YFSETQ. The CDR3 sequence is 15 residues long. Cells stained for CD3, CD4, CD8, CD45RA and CD27 were sorted into four subsets.

The chain joins TRBV5-1 to TRBJ2-7, with 7 bases identical to TRBD1. The TCR comes from a human donor in good health. The sequenced sample was naive CD8+ T cells from blood. CDR3: CASMQYGQERYEQYF. The CDR3, as DNA: TGCGCCAGCATGCAGTATGGACAGGAGCGCTACGAGCAGTACTTC.